The 6 T cell receptor beta chains listed next were all sequenced from one sample in a study of immune cell composition in non-small cell lung cancer. Method: immunoSEQ multiplex PCR; TCRdb's copy keeps in-frame clones and lacks some. The sample yields more than 15,000 clones, more than 60% seen once. Normal lung was taken at the farthest possible site, at least 3 cm from tumour. This sample also belongs to another study, concerning CD4 T cells in lung cancer.

Material: non-adjacent lung tissue. The origin of the receptors is a human donor with non-small cell lung cancer.

The chain links TRBV6-1 to TRBJ1-1, with D possibly TRBD1 on 5 matching bases. CDR1 MNHNS and CDR2 SASEGT come from the germline V gene. V dropped 6 bases and J dropped 1 base, with 9 bases sitting between them. The CDR3 contains 13 residues. CDR3 nucleotides: TGTGCCAGCAGGACAGAACAGAACACTGAAGCTTTCTTT. Encoded protein: CASRTEQNTEAFF.

The rearrangement links TRBV6-5 to TRBJ2-7, with a possible D match to TRBD1 (5 bases). CDR1 and CDR2 from the germline V gene are MNHEY and SVGAGI. V was trimmed by 2 bases and J by 3 bases, leaving 5 bases between them. The CDR3 totals 12 residues. The CDR3 is CASSYRGYEQYF. Written as DNA, the CDR3 is TGTGCCAGCAGTTACAGGGGCTACGAGCAGTACTTC.

This clone has a handful of counts. The V gene is TRBV6-5, the J gene TRBJ1-2; D gene ambiguous. The germline CDR1 and CDR2 sequences are MNHEY and SVGAGI. The CDR3 is 15 amino acids. Trimming took off 0 bases at V and 2 bases at J, with 10 bases between the two ends. The CDR3 sequence is CASSYSININYGYTF. DNA for the CDR3: TGTGCCAGCAGTTACTCGATTAATATCAACTATGGCTACACCTTC.

V is TRBV7-9 and J is TRBJ2-7; the D gene could be TRBD1 or TRBD2 (6 bases each). V was shortened by 1 base and J by 11 bases, with 18 bases between the two germline ends. Germline lookup yields CDR1 SEHNR and CDR2 FQNEAQ (reference sequence). The CDR3 sequence is 14 residues long. CDR3 loop: CASSLDSRGQGKYF. The CDR3 nucleotides read TGTGCCAGCAGCTTAGACTCCCGGGGGCAAGGCAAGTACTTC.

About this clone: Distinct nucleotide sequences in the sample also encode this CDR3. The J gene is TRBJ2-7, the V gene TRBV5-4; D perhaps matches TRBD2 (5 bases). CDR3 length: 13 residues. In germline, CDR1 is SGHNT, CDR2 YYREEE (reference sequence). V lost 5 bases and J 0 bases, leaving 9 bases between the germline ends. Here the CDR3 DNA reads TGTGCCAGCAGGGACTCGAGCTCCTACGAGCAGTACTTC. Translated, it gives CASRDSSSYEQYF. The whole variable domain, remainder taken from reference TRBV5-4 and TRBJ2-7, is ETGVTQSPTHLIKTRGQQVTLRCSSQSGHNTVSWYQQALGQGPQFIFQYYREEENGRGNFPPRFSGLQFPNYSSELNVNALELDDSALYLCASRDSSSYEQYFGPGTRLTVT.

The V gene is TRBV15, the J gene TRBJ1-3; no reliable D call. The CDR3 loop spans 14 amino acids. From germline, CDR1 is LNHNV and CDR2 YYDKDF (reference sequence). The germline V and J ends were trimmed by 3 bases and 1 base, with 7 bases remaining between them. The CDR3 nucleotides are TGTGCCACCAGCAGGTCGGTGTCTGGAAACACCATATATTTT. This codes for CATSRSVSGNTIYF.